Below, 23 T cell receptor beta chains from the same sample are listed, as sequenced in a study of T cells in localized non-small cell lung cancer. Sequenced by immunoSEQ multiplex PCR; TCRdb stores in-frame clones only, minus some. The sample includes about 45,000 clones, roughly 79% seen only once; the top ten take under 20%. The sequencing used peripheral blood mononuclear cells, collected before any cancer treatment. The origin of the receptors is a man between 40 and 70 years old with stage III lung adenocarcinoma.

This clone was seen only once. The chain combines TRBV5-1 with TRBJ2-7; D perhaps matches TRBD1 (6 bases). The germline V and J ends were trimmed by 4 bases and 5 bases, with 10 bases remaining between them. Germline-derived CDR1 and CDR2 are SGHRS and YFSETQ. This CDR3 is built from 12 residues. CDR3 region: CASSRDINEQYF. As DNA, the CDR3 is TGCGCCAGCAGCCGGGACATCAACGAGCAGTACTTC.

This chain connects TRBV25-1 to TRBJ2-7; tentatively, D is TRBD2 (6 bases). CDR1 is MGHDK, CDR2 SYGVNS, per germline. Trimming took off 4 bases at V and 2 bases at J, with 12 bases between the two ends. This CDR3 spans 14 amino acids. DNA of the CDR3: TGTGCCAGCAGTGGACTAGTCCGTCCCTACGAGCAGTACTTC. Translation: CASSGLVRPYEQYF.

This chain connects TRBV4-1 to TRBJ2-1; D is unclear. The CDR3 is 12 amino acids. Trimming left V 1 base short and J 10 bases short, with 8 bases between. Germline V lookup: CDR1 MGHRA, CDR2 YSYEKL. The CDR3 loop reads CASSQGSLEQFF. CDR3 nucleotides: TGCGCCAGCAGCCAAGGTTCGCTAGAGCAGTTCTTC.

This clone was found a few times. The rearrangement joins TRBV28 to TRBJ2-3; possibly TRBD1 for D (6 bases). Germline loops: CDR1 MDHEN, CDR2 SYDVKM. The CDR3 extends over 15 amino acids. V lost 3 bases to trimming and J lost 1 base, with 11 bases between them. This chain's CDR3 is CASSFPGDRTDTQYF. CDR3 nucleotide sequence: TGTGCCAGCAGTTTCCCAGGGGATCGCACAGATACGCAGTATTTT.

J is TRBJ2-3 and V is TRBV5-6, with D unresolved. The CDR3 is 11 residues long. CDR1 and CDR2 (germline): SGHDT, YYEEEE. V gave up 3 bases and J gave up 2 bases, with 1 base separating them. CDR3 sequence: CASSYTDTQYF. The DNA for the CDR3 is TGTGCCAGCAGCTACACAGATACGCAGTATTTT.

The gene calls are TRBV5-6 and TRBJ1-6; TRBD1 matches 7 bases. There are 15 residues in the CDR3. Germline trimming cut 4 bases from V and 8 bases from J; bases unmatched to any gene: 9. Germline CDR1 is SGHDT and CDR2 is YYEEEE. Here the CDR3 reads CASSPAGQRHSPLHF. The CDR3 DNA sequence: TGTGCCAGCAGCCCAGCGGGACAGAGGCATTCACCCCTCCACTTT.

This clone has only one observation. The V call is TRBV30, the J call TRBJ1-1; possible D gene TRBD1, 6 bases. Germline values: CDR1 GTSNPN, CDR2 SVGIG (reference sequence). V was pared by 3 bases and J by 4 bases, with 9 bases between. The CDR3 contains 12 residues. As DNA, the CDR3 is TGTGCCTGGAGAGGGGGGCCCACTGAAGCTTTCTTT. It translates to CAWRGGPTEAFF.

The CDR3 DNA is TGCAGCGTTAGGGGCGGGGCGGATCAGCCCCAGCATTTT. It encodes CSVRGGADQPQHF. The chain has TRBV29-1 and TRBJ1-5; D might be TRBD1 (5 bases). Germline CDR1 is SQVTM and CDR2 is ANQGSEA. The CDR3 sequence is 13 residues long. V was cut by 5 bases and J by 5 bases, with 13 bases left in between.

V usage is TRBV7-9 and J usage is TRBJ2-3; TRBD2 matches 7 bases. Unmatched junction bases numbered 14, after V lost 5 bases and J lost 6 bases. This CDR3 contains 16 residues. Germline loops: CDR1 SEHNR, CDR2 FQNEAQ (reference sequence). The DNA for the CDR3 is TGTGCCAGCAGCCCCCGGGGGACTACTTTTTACGATACGCAGTATTTT. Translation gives CASSPRGTTFYDTQYF.

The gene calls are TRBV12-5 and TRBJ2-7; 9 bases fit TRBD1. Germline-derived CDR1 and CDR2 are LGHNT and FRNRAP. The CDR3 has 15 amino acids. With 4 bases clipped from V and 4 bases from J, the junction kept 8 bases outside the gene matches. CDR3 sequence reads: CASGSPQGASYEQYF. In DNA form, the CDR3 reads TGTGCTAGTGGTTCGCCACAGGGGGCTTCGTACGAGCAGTACTTC.

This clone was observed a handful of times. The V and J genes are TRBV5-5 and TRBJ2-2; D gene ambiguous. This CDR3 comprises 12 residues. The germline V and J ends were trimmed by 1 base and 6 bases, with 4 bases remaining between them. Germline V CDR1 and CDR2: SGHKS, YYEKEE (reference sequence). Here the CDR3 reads CASSLQAGELFF. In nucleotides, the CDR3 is TGTGCCAGCAGCTTGCAAGCCGGGGAGCTGTTTTTT.

The chain's CDR3 is CASSEWQASPSYEQYF. The CDR3 DNA sequence: TGTGCCAGCTCCGAATGGCAGGCGTCGCCCTCCTACGAGCAGTACTTC. This chain joins TRBV18 and TRBJ2-7; D ambiguous. Germline values: CDR1 KGHSH, CDR2 LQKENI. This CDR3 is 16 amino acids long. Trimming removed 6 bases from V and 0 bases from J, with 18 bases in between.

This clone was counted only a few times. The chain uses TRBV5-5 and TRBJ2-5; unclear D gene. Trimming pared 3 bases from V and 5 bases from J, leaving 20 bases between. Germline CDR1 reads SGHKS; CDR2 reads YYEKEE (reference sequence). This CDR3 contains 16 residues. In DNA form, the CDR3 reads TGTGCCAGCAGCTACAATGTGATAAATGCACGGGAGACCCAGTACTTC. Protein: CASSYNVINARETQYF.

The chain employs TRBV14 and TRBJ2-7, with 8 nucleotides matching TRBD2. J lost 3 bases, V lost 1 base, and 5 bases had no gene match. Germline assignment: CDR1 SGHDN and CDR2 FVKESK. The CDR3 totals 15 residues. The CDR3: CASSQAASGFYEQYF. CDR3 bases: TGTGCCAGCAGCCAAGCGGCTAGCGGGTTCTACGAGCAGTACTTC.

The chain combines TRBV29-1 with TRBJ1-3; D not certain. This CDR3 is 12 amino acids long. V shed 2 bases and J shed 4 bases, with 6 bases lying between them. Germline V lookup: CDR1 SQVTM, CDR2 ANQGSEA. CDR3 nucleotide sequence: TGCAGCGTTGAAACAGCGGGAAACACCATATATTTT. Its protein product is CSVETAGNTIYF.

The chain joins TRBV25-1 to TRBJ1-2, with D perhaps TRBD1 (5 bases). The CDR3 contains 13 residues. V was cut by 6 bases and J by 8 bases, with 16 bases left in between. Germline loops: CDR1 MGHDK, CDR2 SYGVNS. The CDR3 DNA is TGTGCCAGCAGCCCCGGGACGATGAAGGGCTACACCTTC. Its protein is CASSPGTMKGYTF.

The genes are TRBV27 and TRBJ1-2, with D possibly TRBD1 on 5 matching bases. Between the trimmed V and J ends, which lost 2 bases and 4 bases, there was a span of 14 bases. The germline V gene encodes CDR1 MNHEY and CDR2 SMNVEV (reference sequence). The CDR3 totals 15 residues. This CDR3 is CASSLNPGALYGYTF. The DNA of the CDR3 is TGTGCCAGCAGTTTAAACCCCGGGGCTCTCTATGGCTACACCTTC.

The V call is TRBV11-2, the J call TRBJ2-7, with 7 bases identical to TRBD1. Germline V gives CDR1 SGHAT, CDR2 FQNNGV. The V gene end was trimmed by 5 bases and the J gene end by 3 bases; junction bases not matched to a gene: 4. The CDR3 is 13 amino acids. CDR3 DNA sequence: TGTGCCAGCAGCCCCGGGACAGACTACGAGCAGTACTTC. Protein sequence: CASSPGTDYEQYF.

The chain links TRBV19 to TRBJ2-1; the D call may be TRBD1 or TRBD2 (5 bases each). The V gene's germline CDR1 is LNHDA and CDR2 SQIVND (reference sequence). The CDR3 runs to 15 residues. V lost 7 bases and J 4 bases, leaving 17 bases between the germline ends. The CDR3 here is CASNIGAPRYNEQFF. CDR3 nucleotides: TGTGCCAGTAATATCGGGGCCCCGAGGTACAATGAGCAGTTCTTC.

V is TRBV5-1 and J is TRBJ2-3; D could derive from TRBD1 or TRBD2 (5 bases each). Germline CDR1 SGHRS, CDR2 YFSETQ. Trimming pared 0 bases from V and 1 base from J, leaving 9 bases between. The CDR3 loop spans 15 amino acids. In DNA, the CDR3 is TGCGCCAGCAGCTTGGCCTTGGGGGGCACAGATACGCAGTATTTT. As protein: CASSLALGGTDTQYF. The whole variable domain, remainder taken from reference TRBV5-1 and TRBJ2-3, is KAGVTQTPRYLIKTRGQQVTLSCSPISGHRSVSWYQQTPGQGLQFLFEYFSETQRNKGNFPGRFSGRQFSNSRSEMNVSTLELGDSALYLCASSLALGGTDTQYFGPGTRLTVL.

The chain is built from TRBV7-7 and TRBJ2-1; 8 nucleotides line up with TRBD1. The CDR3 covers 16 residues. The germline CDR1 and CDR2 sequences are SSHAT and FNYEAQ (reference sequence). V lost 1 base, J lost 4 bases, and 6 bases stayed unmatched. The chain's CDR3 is CASSLGIRDRYNEQFF. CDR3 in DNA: TGTGCCAGCAGCTTAGGGATACGGGACAGGTACAATGAGCAGTTCTTC.

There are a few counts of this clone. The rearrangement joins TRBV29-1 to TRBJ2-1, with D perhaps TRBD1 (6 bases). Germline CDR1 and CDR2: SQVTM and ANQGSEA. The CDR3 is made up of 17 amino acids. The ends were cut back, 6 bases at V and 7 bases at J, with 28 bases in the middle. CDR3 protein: CSVYDPSGQGRWNEQFF. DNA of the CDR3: TGCAGCGTCTACGATCCTTCGGGGCAGGGGCGTTGGAATGAGCAGTTCTTC.

CDR3 region: CASRHQGVNTEAFF. The CDR3 coding sequence is TGCGCCAGCAGACATCAGGGAGTGAACACTGAAGCTTTCTTT. The V gene is TRBV23-1, the J gene TRBJ1-1; TRBD1 is a possible D gene (5 bases). TRBV23-1 is designated an ORF whose function remains uncertain. The germline V and J ends were trimmed by 6 bases and 0 bases, with 11 bases remaining between them. CDR3 size: 14 residues.